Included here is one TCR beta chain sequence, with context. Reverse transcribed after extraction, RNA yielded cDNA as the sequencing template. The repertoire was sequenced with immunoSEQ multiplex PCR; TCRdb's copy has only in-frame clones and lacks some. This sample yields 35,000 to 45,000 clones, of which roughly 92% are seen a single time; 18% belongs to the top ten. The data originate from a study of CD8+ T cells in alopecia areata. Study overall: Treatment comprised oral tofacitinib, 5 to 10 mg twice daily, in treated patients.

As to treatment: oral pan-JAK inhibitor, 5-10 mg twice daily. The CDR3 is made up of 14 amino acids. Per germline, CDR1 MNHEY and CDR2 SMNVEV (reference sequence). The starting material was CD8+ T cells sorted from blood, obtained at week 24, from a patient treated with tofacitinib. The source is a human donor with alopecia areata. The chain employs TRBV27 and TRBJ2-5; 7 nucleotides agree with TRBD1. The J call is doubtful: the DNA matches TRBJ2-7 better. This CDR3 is CASSFRTGSYEQYF. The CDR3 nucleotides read TGTGCCAGCAGTTTCCGGACAGGCTCCTACGAGCAGTACTTC.